One and the same sample provided the 4 T cell receptor beta chains below, sequenced in a study of blood T cell repertoires in COVID-19. Some clones are missing from TCRdb's copy, which holds only in-frame ones; the method was immunoSEQ multiplex PCR. The sample records over 100,000 clones, roughly 80% being singletons. The sample was peripheral blood. The receptor set was obtained from a man aged 65 to 79 with acute or convalescent COVID-19.

The chain uses TRBV5-8 and TRBJ1-5; 8 bases match TRBD1. This CDR3 spans 14 amino acids. V was pared by 4 bases and J by 7 bases, with 7 bases of the junction left unmatched. CDR1 is SGHTS and CDR2 is YDEGEE in the germline V gene. The CDR3 reads CASSNGQGRQPQHF. The CDR3 nucleotides read TGTGCCAGCAGCAACGGACAGGGCAGGCAGCCCCAGCATTTT.

The gene calls are TRBV27 and TRBJ1-2, with 7 bases identical to TRBD1. The CDR3 is 14 amino acids. The germline V gene encodes CDR1 MNHEY and CDR2 SMNVEV (reference sequence). The junction had 8 bases not matched to a gene; V was cut back by 3 bases and J by 7 bases. Here the CDR3 reads CASSFRQGGFGYTF. Here the CDR3 DNA reads TGTGCCAGCAGTTTTCGACAGGGAGGATTTGGCTACACCTTC.

The chain is built from TRBV5-1 and TRBJ2-1; 11 nucleotides match TRBD2. Germline CDR1 and CDR2: SGHRS and YFSETQ. This CDR3 region has 15 residues. Germline trimming cut 9 bases from V and 0 bases from J; bases unmatched to any gene: 5. CDR3 nucleotide sequence: TGCGCCACCCAAACTAGCGGGAGCTCCTACAATGAGCAGTTCTTC. Translation gives CATQTSGSSYNEQFF.

This chain connects TRBV28 to TRBJ2-2; TRBD2 agrees at 7 bases. Germline V CDR1 and CDR2: MDHEN, SYDVKM. The CDR3 sequence is 15 residues long. V shed 6 bases, J shed 5 bases, and the junction held 9 bases outside the gene matches. CDR3 amino acids: CASSRQTSITGELFF. CDR3 coding DNA: TGTGCCAGCAGCCGACAGACTAGCATTACCGGGGAGCTGTTTTTT. Combining the CDR3 with reference TRBV28 and TRBJ2-2 gives the whole variable domain DVKVTQSSRYLVKRTGEKVFLECVQDMDHENMFWYRQDPGLGLRLIYFSYDVKMKEKGDIPEGYSVSREKKERFSLILESASTNQTSMYLCASSRQTSITGELFFGEGSRLTVL.